The rows below give T cell receptor beta chains drawn from one sample of a study of T cells in Graves' hyperthyroidism and ophthalmopathy. One entry per CDR3 protein results from TCRdb running MiXCR on the multiplex PCR reads. The sample lists about 720,000 distinct CDR3 sequences, roughly 20% seen once, with around 17% in the top ten. Source material: blood. All receptors come from a woman aged 45-65 years with Graves' hyperthyroidism that later progressed to Graves' ophthalmopathy. Each CDR3 is given with its conserved first and last residue. D genes are given only for firm matches. Some rows mark clone size as missing; the rest say once, few, many or name a class of expanded clone.

J gene	clone size	D gene	V gene	CDR3 protein	CDR3 DNA
TRBJ1-1	many	TRBD1	TRBV18	CASSPGQTEAFF	TGTGCCAGCTCACCGGGACAGACTGAAGCTTTCTTT
TRBJ2-5	.	.	TRBV2	CASLGSYSETQYF	TGTGCCAGTCTAGGCAGTTATTCGGAGACCCAGTACTTC
TRBJ1-6	many	.	TRBV2	CASRNMPGLPGHSPLHF	TGTGCCAGCAGAAATATGCCGGGACTTCCCGGGCACTCACCCCTCCACTTT
TRBJ2-5	.	.	TRBV10-3	CAISERRGSEETQYF	TGTGCCATCAGTGAGAGGAGGGGTTCGGAAGAGACCCAGTACTTC
TRBJ2-4	.	TRBD1	TRBV2	CASRTGSNIQYF	TGTGCCAGCAGGACAGGGTCTAACATTCAGTACTTC
TRBJ2-7	few	TRBD1	TRBV27	CASSLSWDRAYEQYF	TGTGCCAGCAGTTTATCTTGGGACAGGGCCTACGAGCAGTACTTC
TRBJ2-7	.	.	TRBV3-1	CASSQDHRVSDEQYF	TGTGCCAGCAGCCAAGATCACAGGGTTTCCGACGAGCAGTACTTC
TRBJ2-5	.	.	TRBV5-1	CASSLVETQHF	TGCGCCAGCAGCTTGGTCGAGACCCAGCACTTC
TRBJ1-1	once	.	TRBV6-2/TRBV6-3	CASSYKTLRMNTEAFF	TGTGCCAGCAGTTACAAGACCTTGCGGATGAACACTGAAGCTTTCTTT
TRBJ2-3	.	.	TRBV15	CATSRRTARTDTQYF	TGTGCCACCAGCAGACGGACAGCTCGCACAGATACGCAGTATTTT
TRBJ2-1	many	TRBD2	TRBV11-3	CASSGTSGDMNEQFF	TGTGCCAGCAGCGGGACTAGCGGGGATATGAATGAGCAGTTCTTC
TRBJ2-3	few	TRBD2	TRBV4-1	CASSQRLAGGRNTDTQYF	TGCGCCAGCAGCCAAAGACTAGCGGGGGGGCGTAACACAGATACGCAGTATTTT
TRBJ1-1	many	.	TRBV2	CASKSSWIMNTEAFF	TGTGCCAGCAAGTCGTCGTGGATCATGAACACTGAAGCTTTCTTT
TRBJ2-2	.	.	TRBV15	CATSRDLRATGELFF	TGTGCCACCAGCAGAGATCTACGGGCCACCGGGGAGCTGTTTTTT
TRBJ1-2	.	TRBD1	TRBV29-1	CSVDGQGSVGYTF	TGCAGCGTTGACGGACAGGGATCGGTTGGCTACACCTTC
TRBJ2-3	.	.	TRBV4-1	CASSLGEPRGLTDTQYF	TGCGCCAGCAGCCTCGGGGAACCTCGGGGCCTTACAGATACGCAGTATTTT
TRBJ1-1	.	TRBD1	TRBV5-6	CASSFKRTGVGEAFF	TGTGCCAGCAGCTTTAAACGGACAGGGGTCGGCGAAGCTTTCTTT
TRBJ1-1	.	.	TRBV9	CASSVSRASTEAFF	TGTGCCAGCAGCGTAAGCAGGGCGAGCACTGAAGCTTTCTTT
TRBJ1-1	.	.	TRBV10-3	CAISDVGDTAFF	TGTGCCATCAGTGATGTTGGAGACACAGCTTTCTTT
TRBJ2-4	.	.	TRBV10-2	CASSNARGRSAKNIQYF	TGCGCCAGCAGCAATGCCCGGGGGAGGAGTGCCAAAAACATTCAGTACTTC
TRBJ1-2	many	.	TRBV3-1	CASSQVGAGTNYGYTF	TGTGCCAGCAGCCAAGTTGGAGCCGGGACCAACTATGGCTACACCTTC
TRBJ2-3	many	TRBD2	TRBV11-3	CASRLGSGGLSTDTQYF	TGTGCCAGCAGATTGGGTAGCGGGGGCCTTAGCACAGATACGCAGTATTTT
TRBJ2-1	.	TRBD2	TRBV19	CASSIGLAGGYNEQFF	TGTGCCAGTAGTATCGGACTAGCGGGGGGGTACAATGAGCAGTTCTTC
TRBJ2-2	few	TRBD1	TRBV12-3/TRBV12-4	CASRPQGPLGELFF	TGTGCCAGCAGGCCACAGGGGCCCCTTGGGGAGCTGTTTTTT
TRBJ1-4	.	TRBD1	TRBV5-1	CASSWTGMGTTNEKLFF	TGCGCCAGCAGCTGGACAGGGATGGGTACAACTAATGAAAAACTGTTTTTT
TRBJ2-6	few	TRBD2	TRBV2	CASKRGGISGANVLTF	TGTGCCAGCAAGCGGGGGGGTATCTCTGGGGCCAACGTCCTGACTTTC
TRBJ2-6	many	.	TRBV13	CASSLTSGSGANVLTF	TGTGCCAGCAGCTTAACGTCGGGGTCTGGGGCCAACGTCCTGACTTTC
TRBJ2-3	.	TRBD2	TRBV13	CASSPPLAGVMGYTQYF	TGTGCCAGCAGCCCCCCCTTAGCGGGGGTGATGGGGTATACGCAGTATTTT